This is a list of T cell receptor beta chains from one sample in a study of T cell repertoires in cytomegalovirus infection. TCRdb processed the reads anew with MiXCR; each CDR3 protein has one entry. The data contain around 800,000 distinct CDR3 sequences, approximately 32% of them seen just once; the ten biggest clones take up approximately 13%. These TCRs are of unknown antigen specificity. The sequencing used cultured CD8+ T cells from PBMCs, collected from culture after CMV antigen stimulation. The receptors here all came from a human donor in good health (CMV status not recorded). Some clones in this sample may be carry-over from other donors' samples. Each CDR3 is given with its conserved first and last residue.

cdr3_length	j_call	v_call	cdr3_aa
15	TRBJ2-5	TRBV4-2	CASSQDLAGQETQYF
16	TRBJ2-7	TRBV4-1	CASSPGLSAHTYEQYF
14	TRBJ2-7	TRBV4-1	CASSSLWTAYEQYF
16	TRBJ1-1	TRBV5-5	CASSLETLLEHTEAFF
17	TRBJ2-1	TRBV6-1	CASSEQRGGSTYNEQFF
14	TRBJ1-2	TRBV7-9	CASFGETGVPGYTF
14	TRBJ1-5	TRBV11-2	CASNLDGVNQPQHF
15	TRBJ2-5	TRBV7-6	CASSLEVGDKETQYF
14	TRBJ1-2	TRBV6-5	CASSYGLANYGYTF
12	TRBJ1-1	TRBV6-2/TRBV6-3	CASSYAGAEAFF
14	TRBJ2-3	TRBV7-2	CASSPLGSTDTQYF
16	TRBJ2-7	TRBV27	CASSSSPGQASYEQYF
15	TRBJ2-6	TRBV6-6	CASSYYSSGANVLTF
15	TRBJ2-5	TRBV7-3	CASSLTPGGLETQYF
15	TRBJ2-1	TRBV29-1	CSVEGLAGGDNEQFF
12	TRBJ2-1	TRBV19	CAISLTGGEQFF
13	TRBJ2-1	TRBV7-4	CASSPPEQGEQFF
15	TRBJ1-2	TRBV27	CASSLSKGAFYGYTF
16	TRBJ2-2	TRBV14	CASSEGSFGRAGELFF
14	TRBJ1-6	TRBV27	CASSYRVGNSPLHF
16	TRBJ2-7	TRBV6-5	CASSYKLAGGPYEQYF
14	TRBJ2-4	TRBV27	CASSLQGWGDIQYF
14	TRBJ1-3	TRBV6-5	CASSYQGSGNTIYF
15	TRBJ1-1	TRBV5-5	CASSSGRGWGIEAFF
12	TRBJ1-1	TRBV6-6	CASSYSTEGAFF
15	TRBJ1-3	TRBV7-9	CASSPRQSSGNTIYF
16	TRBJ1-5	TRBV6-5	CATHQGRPHSNQPQHF
13	TRBJ2-5	TRBV27	CASSLATEETQYF
15	TRBJ2-3	TRBV5-1	CASSEDPPGGDTQYF
15	TRBJ2-1	TRBV7-9	CASSTSGVRYNEQFF
17	TRBJ1-2	TRBV6-5	CASSYYHNPIIALGYTF
15	TRBJ2-7	TRBV7-6	CASSSPGGLGFEQYF
18	TRBJ1-5	TRBV3-1	CASSHRVRVASKDQPQHF
18	TRBJ2-5	TRBV7-9	CASSWPREAPNPQETQYF
12	TRBJ1-5	TRBV20-1	CSGRRGDQPQHF
14	TRBJ2-1	TRBV10-3	CAIRLAGGYNEQFF
16	TRBJ1-5	TRBV12-3/TRBV12-4	CASSLGQGRDNQPQHF
19	TRBJ1-1	TRBV6-8	CASSYLTTGGAGMNTEAFF
14	TRBJ1-4	TRBV4-1	CASSQPLRRRKLFF
14	TRBJ1-5	TRBV12-3/TRBV12-4	CATTGGGSNQPQHF
12	TRBJ1-2	TRBV6-8	CASSTPGGGYTF
16	TRBJ2-1	TRBV2	CASSNPTSGAVNEQFF
15	TRBJ2-3	TRBV15	CATSSWTDSTDTQYF
15	TRBJ1-6	TRBV7-6	CASSARDLVNSPLHF
15	TRBJ2-2	TRBV11-1	CASSPETGQPGELFF
17	TRBJ2-2	TRBV12-3/TRBV12-4	CASSGEGTDEGTGELFF
14	TRBJ2-5	TRBV7-7	CASSTLAGGETQYF
14	TRBJ1-2	TRBV27	CASSLSTGGNGYTF
17	TRBJ2-3	TRBV7-9	CASSSTGGGGVTDTQYF
15	TRBJ2-7	TRBV5-1	CASSSDRVKTYEQYF
17	TRBJ2-7	TRBV15	CATSRDRGLRPIYKQYF
17	TRBJ1-1	TRBV11-2	CASSFDQPGATFTEAFF
15	TRBJ1-5	TRBV5-5	CASSLKGGVNQPQHF
15	TRBJ2-3	TRBV12-3/TRBV12-4	CASSLHAGITDTQYF
13	TRBJ2-3	TRBV7-7	CASSYDGGDTQYF
13	TRBJ1-1	TRBV7-9	CASSPRAPRRAFF